This TCR beta chain was sequenced for a study of OX40 agonist ivuxolimab in advanced cancers. Across the study: The study gave patients intravenous ivuxolimab at 0.01 to 10 mg/kg every 2 weeks.

Sequenced by immunoSEQ multiplex PCR; TCRdb stores in-frame clones only, minus some. This table holds almost 50,000 clones, approximately 79% found once. CDR3 length equals 16 residues. Germline V gene data show CDR1 as MNHEY and CDR2 as SMNVEV (reference sequence). The V and J ends lost 2 bases and 2 bases respectively, with 16 bases between them. This clone was counted between two and nine times. This sequence originates from an adult with an advanced solid tumor such as melanoma, head and neck, liver or kidney cancer. This sequence joins TRBV27 and TRBJ2-7; D perhaps matches TRBD2 (5 bases). The source material was CD4+ or CD8+ T cells sorted from blood, sampled in a trial of the OX40 agonist ivuxolimab. The CDR3 DNA is TGTGCCAGCAGTTTAGAGGCGGGTACCCGACCCTACGAGCAGTACTTC. It yields the protein CASSLEAGTRPYEQYF.